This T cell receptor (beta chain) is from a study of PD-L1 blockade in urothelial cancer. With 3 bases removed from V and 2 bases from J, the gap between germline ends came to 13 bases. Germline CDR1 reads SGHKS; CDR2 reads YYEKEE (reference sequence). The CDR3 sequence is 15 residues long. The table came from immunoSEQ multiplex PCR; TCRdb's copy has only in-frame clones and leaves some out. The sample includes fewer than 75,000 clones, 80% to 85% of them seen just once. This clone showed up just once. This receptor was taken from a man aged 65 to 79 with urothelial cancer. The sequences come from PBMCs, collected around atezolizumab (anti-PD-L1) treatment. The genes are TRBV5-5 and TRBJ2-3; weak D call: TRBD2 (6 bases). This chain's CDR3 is CASSWGVGLTDTQYF. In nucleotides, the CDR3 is TGTGCCAGCAGCTGGGGGGTTGGACTCACAGATACGCAGTATTTT.